Included here is one T cell receptor (beta chain) sequence, with context. Its antigen is still unknown. No base quality values were provided; no much bigger clone lies one nucleotide off. The sample comes from a study of T cell responses to AZD1222 COVID-19 vaccine listed by TCRdb under 2021. General notes on the study: A total of about 240 trial participants underwent TCR sequencing, of whom 207 received two doses of AZD1222 and about 26 received two doses of the MenACWY control vaccine. Trial participants were enrolled by age into subgroups of 18-55, 56-69 and 70-plus years, and about 150, 27 and 61 TCR-sequenced participants, respectively, were included in these subgroups. Broad study findings and their caveats: Conclusions about previously exposed vaccinees were limited because only six AZD1222 recipients were SARS-CoV-2 seropositive at baseline. A significant rise in spike-specific TCR breadth and depth was observed after two AZD1222 doses relative to day 0 and relative to MenACWY recipients. CD4 TCRs associated with the vaccine covered the entire spike protein, and the dominant responses were in regions 160-218 and 743-854. Reportedly, almost half of the unique spike-specific TCRs recognized epitopes lying outside the regions that are mutated in the B.1.351 and B.1.1.7 variants. Most participants were white British and females outnumbered males, and the authors suggested that clonal diversity may have been underestimated. The 56-69-year group was small, and its depth increase did not reach significance, likely because of low power. Because no day 14 peak-response samples were available, the repertoires could be characterized only after the peak T cell response.

The CDR3 regions of human TCRbeta chains were subjected to immunosequencing. The authors' pipeline ran thus. TCRs in the repertoires were compared against a reference library of SARS-CoV-2-specific TCRs that had been generated with the MIRA antigen-specificity platform. Breadth was defined as the fraction of unique TCRs that were SARS-CoV-2-associated. Depth was defined as the fraction of total T cells that were SARS-CoV-2-associated. Each spike-specific TCR was assigned to its reactive spike region and to a CD4 or CD8 class using the MIRA data. Log10-transformed breadth and depth values were compared by one-way ANOVA with Sidak's multiple comparisons tests. Imported from immuneACCESS, the table was reduced by TCRdb to in-frame sequences with V and J called. These copies leave out some clones; in studies compared against another copy, an unresolved V gene accounts for under half, and the cause of the remainder is not known. The DNA was the basis for D and trimming; V, J and clone size are from that table. For this sample there are roughly 90,000 clones; approximately 92% appear just once. The biggest ten clones account for over 2% of the sample.

The time point label for this specimen denotes: about 28 days (+/-7) after the second vaccine dose. Because spike-specific TCR depth and breadth did not differ between the two schedules, AZD1222 recipients who got a second dose at roughly 4 weeks were pooled with those who got a second dose at roughly 12 weeks. The vaccinee samples were drawn from two UK trials, COV001 and COV002, one of which was a single-blind randomized controlled phase 2/3 trial testing AZD1222 (ChAdOx1 nCoV-19) in healthy adults. For TCRbeta chain sequencing, PBMC samples were collected from trial participants at day 0 and at day 28 after the second dose. This TCR was sampled from an adult who received the AZD1222 COVID-19 vaccine. Sequencing was performed on peripheral blood, taken 28 days after the second AZD1222 dose.

The nucleotide sequence reads TGTGCCAGCAGTCCATACCGGGACTTTGACAATGAGCAGTTCTTC. This yields the protein CASSPYRDFDNEQFF. The sequence links TRBV27 to TRBJ2-1, with TRBD2 tentatively as D gene (6 bases match). V and J are truncated by 5 bases and 5 bases respectively, leaving an intervening sequence of 16 bases. The CDR3, from cysteine to phenylalanine, totals 15 residues. Just CDR3 DNA is preserved here, 45 bases in frame from base 1. CDR1 is given as MNHEY and CDR2 as SMNVEV, both from the germline V gene (reference sequence).